The 30 T cell receptor beta chains given below trace back to one sample, sequenced in a study of T cell therapy after organ transplantation. The assay was immunoSEQ multiplex PCR, and TCRdb's table has in-frame clones only and misses some. Among approximately 6,100 clones listed, about 74% were seen once. The time point is: 4-8 weeks after completion of therapy. For these TCRs, the target antigens are not known. The sample here was CD8+ T cells from blood, taken after autologous CMV-specific T cell therapy. Source of these receptors: a human patient who had received a solid organ transplant and had CMV disease. A share of the T cells may be of graft donor origin.

The genes are TRBV7-3 and TRBJ2-7; D perhaps matches TRBD1 (6 bases). This CDR3 has 14 amino acids. Germline values: CDR1 SGHTA, CDR2 FQGTGA. Trimming left V 2 bases short and J 3 bases short, with 11 bases between. CDR3 residues: CASSLGAGDYEQYF. The DNA of the CDR3 is TGTGCCAGCAGCTTAGGTGCAGGGGACTACGAGCAGTACTTC. The variable domain in full, completed from reference TRBV7-3 and TRBJ2-7, reads GAGVSQTPSNKVTEKGKYVELRCDPISGHTALYWYRQSLGQGPEFLIYFQGTGAADDSGLPNDRFFAVRPEGSVSTLKIQRTERGDSAVYLCASSLGAGDYEQYFGPGTRLTVT.

The rearrangement links TRBV6-5 to TRBJ2-1; 9 bases are a match to TRBD2. V shed 2 bases and J 4 bases; nucleotides not matched to a gene: 3. In germline, CDR1 is MNHEY, CDR2 SVGAGI. CDR3 length: 15 amino acids. CDR3 sequence reads: CASSYTAGGYNEQFF. The CDR3 DNA reads TGTGCCAGCAGTTACACTGCGGGAGGGTACAATGAGCAGTTCTTC.

The chain has TRBV4-3 and TRBJ2-1; D gene ambiguous. Between the trimmed V and J ends, which lost 0 bases and 0 bases, there was a span of 12 bases. Germline CDR1 is LGHNA and CDR2 is YSLEER. The CDR3 covers 17 residues. The CDR3 here is CASSQDRSLSSYNEQFF. The CDR3 DNA follows: TGCGCCAGCAGCCAAGATCGCAGCTTGAGCTCCTACAATGAGCAGTTCTTC.

The genes are TRBV5-3 and TRBJ1-2; D unresolved. TRBV5-3 is an open reading frame, and its role is uncertain. CDR3 length: 12 amino acids. CDR3 in amino acids: CASRINRSGYTF. CDR3 nucleotides: TGTGCAAGTCGAATTAATAGGAGTGGCTACACCTTC.

The J gene is TRBJ2-3, the V gene TRBV5-3; D is undetermined. TRBV5-3 is sorted into the ORF group, with uncertain function. The CDR3 is made up of 15 amino acids. V was clipped by 0 bases and J by 2 bases, with 10 bases between them. CDR3 bases: TGTGCCAGAAGCTTGGTATTCCAGCCCACAGATACGCAGTATTTT. Protein: CARSLVFQPTDTQYF.

This clone was seen a single time. This rearrangement joins TRBV14 to TRBJ2-5; TRBD2 aligns across 9 bases. Germline V gene lookup returns CDR1 SGHDN and CDR2 FVKESK. V lost 0 bases to trimming and J lost 1 base; unmatched junction nucleotides: 9. CDR3 length equals 18 residues. The CDR3 region is CASSQDWAGSGSQETQYF. As DNA, the CDR3 is TGTGCCAGCAGCCAAGATTGGGCTGGTAGCGGGAGCCAAGAGACCCAGTACTTC.

The chain recombines TRBV7-2 with TRBJ2-1, with a weak D call TRBD2 (5 bases). Germline lookup yields CDR1 SGHTA and CDR2 FQGNSA. The CDR3 is made up of 15 amino acids. V lost 11 bases and J lost 2, with 19 bases in between. The CDR3 coding sequence is TGTGCCCACTCGATTAGAGCGGAGCCCTACAATGAGCAGTTCTTC. Protein sequence: CAHSIRAEPYNEQFF.

The genes are TRBV14 and TRBJ2-1; 11 positions match TRBD2. Per the germline V gene, CDR1 is SGHDN and CDR2 is FVKESK. V dropped 5 bases and J dropped 10; count of bases not matched to a gene: 4. The CDR3 has 13 amino acids. The CDR3, as DNA: TGTGCCAGCAGCGCAACTAGCGGGAGCGAGCAGTTCTTC. This gives the protein CASSATSGSEQFF.

J is TRBJ2-1 and V is TRBV7-6, with D tentatively TRBD1 (6 bases). This CDR3 is built from 15 residues. The V gene's germline CDR1 is SGHVS and CDR2 FNYEAQ. Trimming shortened V by 5 bases and J by 3 bases, and 14 bases separated the two germline ends. The CDR3 loop reads CASSKQGFDYNEQFF. CDR3 nucleotides: TGTGCCAGCAGCAAACAGGGTTTCGACTACAATGAGCAGTTCTTC.

This clone was seen more than once but under ten times. This rearrangement joins TRBV19 to TRBJ1-1; 9 nucleotides agree with TRBD1. Germline CDR1 LNHDA, CDR2 SQIVND (reference sequence). V dropped 0 bases and J dropped 1; count of bases not matched to a gene: 6. The CDR3 sequence is 17 residues long. CDR3 nucleotide sequence: TGTGCCAGTAGTATAGAGTCACAGGGGGCCTGGAACACTGAAGCTTTCTTT. Translated, it gives CASSIESQGAWNTEAFF.

The chain has TRBV19 and TRBJ2-7, with 8 positions matching TRBD1. This CDR3 spans 13 amino acids. Germline V gives CDR1 LNHDA, CDR2 SQIVND (reference sequence). Germline trimming cut 3 bases from V and 6 bases from J; bases unmatched to any gene: 4. The CDR3 region is CASSIGRGPEQYF. CDR3 in DNA: TGTGCCAGTAGTATCGGCAGGGGGCCCGAGCAGTACTTC.

This clone has a handful of counts. This rearrangement joins TRBV4-3 to TRBJ2-7; TRBD1 might be the D (6 bases). V was clipped by 0 bases and J by 5 bases, with 8 bases between them. Germline V gives CDR1 LGHNA, CDR2 YSLEER. The CDR3 consists of 13 residues. The CDR3 nucleotides read TGCGCCAGCAGCCAAGACAGGGGCCACGAGCAGTACTTC. Translated, it gives CASSQDRGHEQYF.

This clone appeared a single time. V gene TRBV5-6 combines with J gene TRBJ1-3, with D possibly matching TRBD1 (5 bases). In germline, CDR1 is SGHDT, CDR2 YYEEEE. The CDR3 contains 15 residues. Deletions cut 0 bases from V and 11 bases from J, with 18 bases between. CDR3 in amino acids: CASSLAAGNKRSIYF. The CDR3 DNA sequence: TGTGCCAGCAGCTTGGCCGCAGGGAATAAAAGGTCCATATATTTT. The full variable domain, its missing parts supplied by reference TRBV5-6 and TRBJ1-3, is DAGVTQSPTHLIKTRGQQVTLRCSPKSGHDTVSWYQQALGQGPQFIFQYYEEEERQRGNFPDRFSGHQFPNYSSELNVNALLLGDSALYLCASSLAAGNKRSIYFGEGSWLTVV.

The chain carries TRBV27 and TRBJ1-2, with D perhaps TRBD1 (6 bases). The CDR3 extends over 15 amino acids. V lost 2 bases and J lost 3, with 13 bases in between. CDR1 and CDR2 from the germline V gene are MNHEY and SMNVEV (reference sequence). CDR3 in DNA: TGTGCCAGCAGTTTAAATGGCAGGGGATACTATGGCTACACCTTC. It is translated as CASSLNGRGYYGYTF.

The chain links TRBV7-6 to TRBJ2-7; no clear D. The CDR3 is 13 amino acids. Trimming cost V 1 base and J 3 bases, with 7 bases left between them. CDR1 is SGHVS and CDR2 is FNYEAQ in the germline V gene. CDR3 in DNA: TGTGCCAGCAGCTTAGGTCAAGACTACGAGCAGTACTTC. Its protein product is CASSLGQDYEQYF.

The CDR3 coding sequence is TGTGCCAGCAGCCCATCGACAGGGGACTCCCACCTCTATGGCTACACCTTC. It encodes CASSPSTGDSHLYGYTF. The chain employs TRBV27 and TRBJ1-2, with 8 positions matching TRBD1. The ends lost 6 bases at V and 4 bases at J; junction bases unmatched: 16. Per germline, CDR1 MNHEY and CDR2 SMNVEV (reference sequence). CDR3 size: 17 residues.

This rearrangement joins TRBV7-6 to TRBJ2-1, with a tentative D call TRBD2 (6 bases). The ends were cut back, 5 bases at V and 5 bases at J, with 19 bases in the middle. Looked up from germline, CDR1 is SGHVS and CDR2 is FNYEAQ. The CDR3 consists of 16 residues. Here the CDR3 reads CASSPKLEGMDNEQFF. CDR3 sequence (DNA): TGTGCCAGCAGCCCCAAGCTGGAGGGGATGGACAATGAGCAGTTCTTC.

The chain joins TRBV6-6 to TRBJ2-5, with 8 positions matching TRBD1. V lost 6 bases to trimming and J lost 4 bases; unmatched junction nucleotides: 4. This CDR3 has 13 residues. The germline V gene has CDR1 MNHNY and CDR2 SVGAGI (reference sequence). The CDR3 DNA reads TGTGCCAGCAGCCCAGGGGGCCGAGAGACCCAGTACTTC. Protein: CASSPGGRETQYF.

The chain has TRBV5-1 and TRBJ1-1; D is undetermined. The CDR3 contains 14 residues. CDR1 is SGHRS and CDR2 is YFSETQ in the germline V gene. V was shortened by 1 base and J by 0 bases, with 7 bases between the two germline ends. The CDR3 here is CASSLSRLNTEAFF. The CDR3 region has the DNA TGCGCCAGCAGCTTGAGTCGGTTGAACACTGAAGCTTTCTTT.

The chain is built from TRBV7-7 and TRBJ2-7; either TRBD1 or TRBD2 may fit D (5 bases each). The CDR3 extends over 15 amino acids. V was clipped by 1 base and J by 2 bases, with 12 bases between them. Per germline, CDR1 SSHAT and CDR2 FNYEAQ (reference sequence). DNA of the CDR3: TGTGCCAGCAGCTTAGGGGCTAGCAGGGCCTACGAGCAGTACTTC. Translation gives CASSLGASRAYEQYF.

In its sample, this clone was seen a few times. The chain combines TRBV27 with TRBJ1-5, with TRBD1 matching 7 bases. V shed 6 bases, J shed 6 bases, and the junction held 17 bases outside the gene matches. CDR1 and CDR2 (germline): MNHEY, SMNVEV (reference sequence). This CDR3 region has 17 residues. The CDR3 is CASSLISGQLGGQPQHF. For the CDR3, the DNA is TGTGCCAGCAGCCTTATATCGGGACAGTTGGGGGGTCAGCCCCAGCATTTT.

The rearrangement links TRBV28 to TRBJ2-7, with 9 bases identical to TRBD1. V lost 7 bases to trimming and J lost 6 bases; unmatched junction nucleotides: 13. The CDR3 sequence is 15 residues long. Germline assignment: CDR1 MDHEN and CDR2 SYDVKM. As DNA, the CDR3 is TGTGCCAGCATCGGGACCCGGGACAGGGCCCCCGAGCAGTACTTC. Its protein product is CASIGTRDRAPEQYF.

V gene TRBV6-5 combines with J gene TRBJ2-7, with D perhaps TRBD1 (5 bases). This CDR3 region has 14 residues. Per the germline V gene, CDR1 is MNHEY and CDR2 is SVGAGI. Trimming left V 6 bases short and J 2 bases short, with 14 bases between. The CDR3 DNA sequence: TGTGCCAGCAGCTTAGTCCTAGGGGCCTACGAGCAGTACTTC. This sequence encodes CASSLVLGAYEQYF.

The CDR3: CASSQEAGGSYNEQFF. CDR3 nucleotides: TGCGCCAGCAGCCAAGAGGCAGGGGGGTCGTACAATGAGCAGTTCTTC. The rearrangement uses TRBV4-3 and TRBJ2-1; a possible D gene is TRBD1 (7 bases). The CDR3 is 16 residues long. Germline V gene lookup returns CDR1 LGHNA and CDR2 YSLEER. Deletions cut 0 bases from V and 4 bases from J, with 13 bases between.

This clone occurred once. The genes are TRBV11-2 and TRBJ2-7; TRBD1 matches 9 bases. Germline V gives CDR1 SGHAT, CDR2 FQNNGV. V lost 4 bases and J lost 3; bases outside the gene matches: 4. There are 14 residues in the CDR3. CDR3 bases: TGTGCCAGCAGCTATGGGACAGGGTACTACGAGCAGTACTTC. Encoded protein: CASSYGTGYYEQYF.

This clone was observed once. This chain joins TRBV9 and TRBJ2-1, with D tentatively TRBD1 or TRBD2 (5 bases each). V shed 0 bases and J shed 12 bases, with 16 bases lying between them. This CDR3 contains 14 residues. Germline loops: CDR1 SGDLS, CDR2 YYNGEE. The CDR3 spells CASSVEGFAGGQFF. The CDR3 DNA sequence: TGTGCCAGCAGCGTAGAGGGGTTCGCGGGTGGGCAGTTCTTC.

V is TRBV27 and J is TRBJ2-1; possibly TRBD2 for D (5 bases). CDR1 and CDR2 from the germline V gene are MNHEY and SMNVEV (reference sequence). The V gene lost 6 bases and the J gene lost 4 bases, with 10 bases spanning the gap. The CDR3 extends over 13 amino acids. The CDR3, as DNA: TGTGCCAGCAGGACGGGAAAGTACAATGAGCAGTTCTTC. Amino acid sequence: CASRTGKYNEQFF.

The chain links TRBV27 to TRBJ2-3, with D tentatively TRBD2 (5 bases). The V gene's germline CDR1 is MNHEY and CDR2 SMNVEV (reference sequence). This CDR3 is built from 18 residues. Trimming removed 8 bases from V and 2 bases from J, with 26 bases in between. The CDR3 region is CASGIKGWERSDTDTQYF. DNA of the CDR3: TGTGCCAGCGGAATCAAGGGATGGGAGCGGAGCGACACAGATACGCAGTATTTT.

This clone was detected only a few times. The chain employs TRBV29-1 and TRBJ2-2; no clear D. The CDR3 loop spans 12 amino acids. The V end lost 5 bases, the J end lost 1 base, and 5 bases lay between the germline ends. Germline loops: CDR1 SQVTM, CDR2 ANQGSEA. CDR3 DNA: TGCAGCGTTCAGAAGAACACCGGGGAGCTGTTTTTT. Its protein product is CSVQKNTGELFF.

The J gene is TRBJ2-7, the V gene TRBV5-4, with TRBD2 matching 8 bases. Unmatched junction bases numbered 4, after V lost 0 bases and J lost 2 bases. Germline V gives CDR1 SGHNT, CDR2 YYREEE (reference sequence). This CDR3 spans 15 amino acids. In DNA form, the CDR3 reads TGTGCCAGCAGCTTGGAAGCGGGAGTTCCCTACGAGCAGTACTTC. Its protein product is CASSLEAGVPYEQYF. Supplemented by reference TRBV5-4 and TRBJ2-7, the full variable domain reads ETGVTQSPTHLIKTRGQQVTLRCSSQSGHNTVSWYQQALGQGPQFIFQYYREEENGRGNFPPRFSGLQFPNYSSELNVNALELDDSALYLCASSLEAGVPYEQYFGPGTRLTVT.